These 7 T cell receptor beta chains were sequenced from one sample in a study of blood T cell repertoires in COVID-19. The assay was immunoSEQ multiplex PCR, and TCRdb's table has in-frame clones only and misses some. Among 250,000 to 400,000 clones, around 90% were seen once, and the ten largest hold under 3.5%. Sequencing used peripheral blood. The source of these receptors is a young woman with COVID-19, enrolled during active disease.

This sequence joins TRBV7-2 and TRBJ2-7; TRBD2 matches at 7 bases. Trimming took 7 bases from V and 0 from J; bases not matched to a gene: 9. This CDR3 contains 15 residues. Germline CDR1 reads SGHTA; CDR2 reads FQGNSA. CDR3 sequence (DNA): TGTGCCAGCAAAATCTCTAGCGGAAGCTCCTACGAGCAGTACTTC. Residues: CASKISSGSSYEQYF.

This chain connects TRBV7-7 to TRBJ2-6; 7 positions agree with TRBD1. This CDR3 region has 17 residues. Germline assignment: CDR1 SSHAT and CDR2 FNYEAQ (reference sequence). The J segment lost 0 bases and the V segment lost 4 bases, leaving 6 bases of the junction unmatched. CDR3 amino acids: CASSSLDRDSGANVLTF. The CDR3 nucleotides read TGTGCCAGCAGCTCCCTTGACAGGGACTCTGGGGCCAACGTCCTGACTTTC.

The chain couples TRBV20-1 to TRBJ1-2, with D hard to call. The V gene lost 3 bases and the J gene lost 0 bases, with 11 bases spanning the gap. This CDR3 region has 14 residues. Germline V gives CDR1 DFQATT, CDR2 SNEGSKA (reference sequence). CDR3 sequence reads: CSASVRPANYGYTF. CDR3 bases: TGCAGTGCTAGTGTCAGGCCGGCTAACTATGGCTACACCTTC.

The V call is TRBV29-1, the J call TRBJ1-2; D call uncertain. Between the trimmed V and J ends, which lost 6 bases and 1 base, there was a span of 24 bases. Per the germline V gene, CDR1 is SQVTM and CDR2 is ANQGSEA. The CDR3 totals 17 residues. The CDR3 spells CSVAPRRRSDLNYGYTF. CDR3 coding DNA: TGCAGCGTCGCCCCGAGGAGGCGCTCTGACCTTAACTATGGCTACACCTTC.

This chain uses TRBV2 with TRBJ1-5; TRBD1 is a possible D gene (5 bases). Trimming pared 8 bases from V and 0 bases from J, leaving 11 bases between. The V gene's germline CDR1 is SNHLY and CDR2 FYNNEI. The CDR3 has 14 residues. The CDR3 DNA is TGTGCCAGCCAGCGGGACTTTAGCAATCAGCCCCAGCATTTT. Its protein product is CASQRDFSNQPQHF.

The V call is TRBV5-1, the J call TRBJ1-5; D remains unclear. The CDR3 has 15 residues. The V gene lost 0 bases and the J gene lost 6 bases, with 13 bases spanning the gap. The germline V gene has CDR1 SGHRS and CDR2 YFSETQ. The CDR3 loop is CASSLAQAVGQPQHF. In DNA, the CDR3 is TGCGCCAGCAGCTTGGCCCAGGCCGTCGGTCAGCCCCAGCATTTT.

This chain uses TRBV10-1 with TRBJ2-3; D not resolved. The CDR3 consists of 13 residues. CDR1 is WNHNN and CDR2 is SYGVQD in the germline V gene (reference sequence). Trimming pared 4 bases from V and 0 bases from J, leaving 5 bases between. CDR3 region: CASSAGSTDTQYF. For the CDR3, the DNA is TGCGCCAGCAGTGCGGGTAGCACAGATACGCAGTATTTT.